A selection of T cell receptor beta chains follows, all from one sample in a study of patients and donors after allogeneic stem cell transplantation. TCRdb recomputed calls from the RT-PCR reads with MiXCR, one row per CDR3 protein. The sample lists approximately 220,000 distinct CDR3 sequences, less than 50% occurring once. Source material: blood, either unsorted or a sorted T cell fraction (not recorded which). The receptors were gathered from a human donor who was either an allogeneic HSCT recipient or a stem cell or donor lymphocyte infusion donor (not recorded which). It is not recorded whose cells these are; they may come from a transplant donor. Each CDR3 is given with its conserved first and last residue. The order of the fields is J gene, clone size, D gene, V gene, CDR3 protein, CDR3 DNA. A D gene is named only where the DNA matches it firmly. Some rows have no size entry. The others give once, few or many, or a class for an expanded clone.

TRBJ1-1 | . | TRBD1 | TRBV5-1 | CASSWDRGPLNTEAFF | TGCGCCAGCAGCTGGGACAGGGGGCCCCTGAACACTGAAGCTTTCTTT
TRBJ2-3 | . | TRBD1 | TRBV6-6 | CASRTQGERSDTQYF | TGTGCCAGCAGAACACAGGGGGAGAGGTCAGATACGCAGTATTTT
TRBJ2-1 | . | TRBD2 | TRBV5-1 | CASSYAGTGGYNEQFF | TGCGCCAGCAGCTATGCCGGGACGGGAGGTTACAATGAGCAGTTCTTC
TRBJ1-1 | . | TRBD1 | TRBV10-3 | CAIRGTGGNTEAFF | TGTGCCATCCGGGGGACAGGGGGAAACACTGAAGCTTTCTTT
TRBJ1-1 | few | . | TRBV7-9 | CASSEQYTEAFF | TGTGCCAGCAGCGAACAGTACACTGAAGCTTTCTTT
TRBJ1-2 | . | . | TRBV5-1 | CASSLGQLEVGYTF | TGCGCCAGCAGCTTGGGGCAACTCGAGGTGGGCTACACCTTC
TRBJ1-4 | . | . | TRBV5-1 | CASSLEGEGEKLFF | TGCGCCAGCAGCTTGGAGGGAGAGGGTGAAAAACTGTTTTTT
TRBJ1-6 | . | . | TRBV12-3/TRBV12-4 | CASSLRGGNSPLHF | TGTGCCAGCAGTTTGAGGGGGGGCAATTCACCCCTCCACTTT
TRBJ2-5 | . | . | TRBV19 | CASTPRDQETQYF | TGTGCCAGTACCCCCCGGGACCAAGAGACCCAGTACTTC
TRBJ1-1 | few | TRBD1 | TRBV10-3 | CAISDRDRGAAFF | TGTGCCATCAGTGATCGGGACAGGGGTGCAGCTTTCTTT
TRBJ1-2 | few | . | TRBV20-1 | CSARPGGGGYGYTF | TGCAGTGCTAGGCCTGGTGGGGGCGGCTATGGCTACACCTTC
TRBJ2-1 | few | TRBD1 | TRBV20-1 | CSAGPGTGSNEQFF | TGCAGTGCTGGTCCCGGGACAGGGAGCAATGAGCAGTTCTTC
TRBJ1-2 | few | . | TRBV7-3 | CASSPTPSGFYGYTF | TGTGCCAGCAGCCCTACCCCGTCGGGTTTCTATGGCTACACCTTC
TRBJ1-2 | . | . | TRBV9 | CASSAQPGYDGYTF | TGTGCCAGCAGCGCACAGCCAGGGTACGATGGCTACACCTTC
TRBJ2-5 | . | . | TRBV24-1 | CATSHNQETQYF | TGTGCCACCAGTCACAACCAAGAGACCCAGTACTTC
TRBJ1-3 | few | . | TRBV9 | CASSARGRISGNTIYF | TGTGCCAGCAGCGCACGGGGGCGGATCTCTGGAAACACCATATATTTT
TRBJ2-3 | . | . | TRBV4-1 | CASSPSFGARTDTQYF | TGCGCCAGCAGCCCGAGCTTTGGGGCTCGCACAGATACGCAGTATTTT
TRBJ1-5 | few | TRBD1 | TRBV2 | CASSEVDRRPGGPQHF | TGTGCCAGCAGTGAAGTGGACAGGCGTCCAGGTGGGCCCCAGCATTTT
TRBJ1-2 | . | . | TRBV10-3 | CAISGSDTHGYTF | TGTGCCATCAGTGGGTCCGACACCCATGGCTACACCTTC
TRBJ1-2 | . | . | TRBV24-1 | CATSDSRESYGYTF | TGTGCCACCAGTGATTCGAGGGAGAGCTATGGCTACACCTTC
TRBJ1-1 | . | . | TRBV7-9 | CASSLSPATMNTEAFF | TGTGCCAGCAGCTTATCGCCAGCCACTATGAACACTGAAGCTTTCTTT
TRBJ1-2 | few | . | TRBV12-3/TRBV12-4 | CASSYVGGGANYYGYTF | TGTGCCAGCAGTTATGTTGGAGGGGGGGCCAACTACTATGGCTACACCTTC
TRBJ1-2 | once | . | TRBV20-1 | CSATGSLGYTF | TGCAGTGCTACAGGGTCCCTTGGCTACACCTTC